These T cell receptor beta chains were read from a single sample in a study of OX40 agonist ivuxolimab in advanced cancers. Sequencing used immunoSEQ multiplex PCR; TCRdb keeps in-frame clones, though not all of them. This sample has approximately 39,000 clones, with about three quarters found just once. The starting material was CD4+ or CD8+ T cells sorted from blood, obtained in a trial of the OX40 agonist ivuxolimab. Receptors originate from an adult with an advanced solid tumor such as melanoma, head and neck, liver or kidney cancer. Both conserved end residues are part of each CDR3. The D gene is left open where the match is weak. Only some rows state a clone size, as once, few, many or a class for expanded clones.

D gene	V gene	clone size	J gene	CDR3 DNA	CDR3 protein
TRBD1	TRBV6-5	.	TRBJ2-7	TGTGCCAGCAGTACCCGGGACAGGGGAGAAGAGCAGTACTTC	CASSTRDRGEEQYF
TRBD2	TRBV6-5	.	TRBJ2-3	TGTGCCAGCAGTCGCGGGGGGAGCACAGATACGCAGTATTTT	CASSRGGSTDTQYF
TRBD2	TRBV15	.	TRBJ2-1	TGTGCCACCAGCAACCCTAGCGGGAGGGTGTGGGATGAGCAGTTCTTC	CATSNPSGRVWDEQFF
.	TRBV20-1	.	TRBJ1-1	TGCAGTGCTCAGGGAGACACTGAAGCTTTCTTT	CSAQGDTEAFF
.	TRBV18	.	TRBJ2-5	TGTGCCAGCTCACGAAGCGGAGAGACCCAGTACTTC	CASSRSGETQYF
.	TRBV4-1	.	TRBJ2-2	TGCGCCAGCAGCCAAGTTTTGGAGAGAGGGGCCGGGGAGCTGTTTTTT	CASSQVLERGAGELFF
TRBD1	TRBV6-1	.	TRBJ2-1	TGTGCCAGCAGTACCGGGACAGGGACTAACAATGAGCAGTTCTTC	CASSTGTGTNNEQFF
.	TRBV19	.	TRBJ1-4	TGTGCCAGTAGTGAACAGGGATGGGCCAATGAAAAACTGTTTTTT	CASSEQGWANEKLFF
TRBD2	TRBV7-2	.	TRBJ2-3	TGTGCCAGCAGCTTAAGAGCGGGGGCAGATACGCAGTATTTT	CASSLRAGADTQYF
.	TRBV5-4	.	TRBJ2-5	TGTGCCAGCAGCCCGGGACATTCGCAAGAGACCCAGTACTTC	CASSPGHSQETQYF
.	TRBV7-9	.	TRBJ1-1	TGTGCCAGCAGCTTAGCCTATGGAGGCTGGTACACTGAAGCTTTCTTT	CASSLAYGGWYTEAFF
.	TRBV18	.	TRBJ2-1	TGTGCCAGCTCACCGTCTCATGAGCAGTTCTTC	CASSPSHEQFF
.	TRBV18	.	TRBJ2-3	TGTGCCAGCTCACCTCAGGATACGCAGTATTTT	CASSPQDTQYF
.	TRBV29-1	.	TRBJ1-2	TGCAGCGTTGAGGGGAGGAGCTATGGCTACACCTTC	CSVEGRSYGYTF
.	TRBV28	.	TRBJ1-5	TGTGCCAGCACCGCCGGGGGACATAGCAATCAGCCCCAGCATTTT	CASTAGGHSNQPQHF
.	TRBV28	.	TRBJ1-5	TGTGCCACCACGGTGGAGAGCAATCAGCCCCAGCATTTT	CATTVESNQPQHF
.	TRBV30	.	TRBJ2-6	TGTGCCTGGACCGGGGCTGGGGCCAACGTCCTGACTTTC	CAWTGAGANVLTF
.	TRBV28	once	TRBJ1-3	TGTGCCAGCAATAAGGGGGGCTCTGGAAACACCATATATTTT	CASNKGGSGNTIYF
TRBD1	TRBV19	.	TRBJ2-3	TGTGCCAGCCAGTGGATTCGGGACAGACGGCGAAGCACAGATACGCAGTATTTT	CASQWIRDRRRSTDTQYF
.	TRBV19	.	TRBJ1-5	TGTGCCAGTAGTATCGGGGGGGCGGGCCAGCCCCAGCATTTT	CASSIGGAGQPQHF
.	TRBV4-3	.	TRBJ2-2	TGCGCCAGCAGCCATGATCCGAACCCCCCCGGGGAGCTGTTTTTT	CASSHDPNPPGELFF
.	TRBV7-2	.	TRBJ2-7	TGTGCCAGCAGGTCTAACAGGGTTACCCCCTTCTACGAGCAGTACTTC	CASRSNRVTPFYEQYF